This entry lists 22 T cell receptor beta chains sequenced from one sample in a study of blood T cell repertoires in COVID-19. TCRdb's copy holds only in-frame clones and misses some; the assay was immunoSEQ multiplex PCR. The data hold 150,000 to 200,000 clones, with 65% to 90% observed a single time. Sequenced material: peripheral blood. The receptors originated from a man in his forties or fifties with active or convalescent COVID-19.

V gene TRBV5-4 combines with J gene TRBJ1-2, with 9 bases that match TRBD1. The V and J ends lost 3 bases and 0 bases, in that order; junction bases with no gene match: 3. The CDR3 spans 15 residues. Germline V CDR1 and CDR2: SGHNT, YYREEE (reference sequence). The CDR3 sequence is CASSWTGAPNYGYTF. The CDR3 DNA sequence: TGTGCCAGCAGCTGGACAGGGGCCCCTAACTATGGCTACACCTTC.

This clone is a singleton in its sample. The J gene is TRBJ1-1, the V gene TRBV30; TRBD1 aligns across 8 bases. CDR1 GTSNPN and CDR2 SVGIG come from the germline V gene (reference sequence). V lost 3 bases and J lost 7; bases outside the gene matches: 7. The CDR3 runs to 13 residues. Here the CDR3 reads CAWRSGTGYEAFF. In nucleotides, the CDR3 is TGTGCCTGGAGGTCCGGGACAGGCTATGAAGCTTTCTTT.

The chain has TRBV5-1 and TRBJ2-7; D is perhaps TRBD1 (6 bases). The CDR3 has 14 residues. The V gene lost 0 bases and the J gene lost 4 bases, with 11 bases spanning the gap. Germline V gene lookup returns CDR1 SGHRS and CDR2 YFSETQ. The DNA for the CDR3 is TGCGCCAGCAGCTTGGCCGGGCAGGGGTACGAGCAGTACTTC. Protein: CASSLAGQGYEQYF.

The rearrangement uses TRBV7-2 and TRBJ1-2; TRBD1 matches 8 bases. The CDR3 has 14 residues. In germline, CDR1 is SGHTA, CDR2 FQGNSA. Losses at the gene ends were 4 bases for V and 4 bases for J; bases not matched to a gene: 5. CDR3 residues: CASSSTGTGYGYTF. Here the CDR3 DNA reads TGTGCCAGCAGCTCGACCGGGACAGGCTATGGCTACACCTTC.

This rearrangement joins TRBV5-1 to TRBJ1-4; tentative D call: TRBD1 (6 bases). The CDR3 covers 16 residues. Germline V gives CDR1 SGHRS, CDR2 YFSETQ. Trimming removed 4 bases from V and 5 bases from J, with 18 bases in between. The CDR3 region is CASSPGTGQLNEKLFF. CDR3 bases: TGCGCCAGCAGCCCCGGGACGGGACAACTGAATGAAAAACTGTTTTTT.

The chain combines TRBV3-1 (or the pseudogene TRBV3-2) with TRBJ1-2; a weak D match, TRBD1 (5 bases). The CDR3 runs 12 residues. Germline V gene lookup returns CDR1 LGHDT and CDR2 YNNKEL (reference sequence). V gave up 1 base and J gave up 13 bases, with 13 bases separating them. The CDR3, as DNA: TGTGCCAGCAGCCAAGGGAGCAGGGATCCCACCTTC. It yields the protein CASSQGSRDPTF.

The chain carries TRBV7-3 and TRBJ1-2; TRBD1 agrees at 8 bases. The CDR3 is 15 amino acids. Germline trimming cut 2 bases from V and 5 bases from J; bases unmatched to any gene: 7. The germline CDR1 and CDR2 sequences are SGHTA and FQGTGA. The CDR3 nucleotides are TGTGCCAGCAGCTTATCAGGACAGGGAAGGTATGGCTACACCTTC. Translated: CASSLSGQGRYGYTF.

The CDR3 DNA reads TGTGCCAGTAGTGACACGGCGATTAATTCACCCCTCCACTTT. Encoded protein: CASSDTAINSPLHF. The gene calls are TRBV19 and TRBJ1-6; no firm D call. The CDR3 totals 14 residues. The germline CDR1 and CDR2 sequences are LNHDA and SQIVND (reference sequence). The germline V and J ends were trimmed by 5 bases and 6 bases, with 11 bases remaining between them.

The chain uses TRBV11-2 and TRBJ2-1; TRBD1 matches 10 bases. The CDR3 runs 16 residues. V trimming: 6 bases; J trimming: 4 bases; junction bases outside the gene matches: 9. Looked up from germline, CDR1 is SGHAT and CDR2 is FQNNGV. The CDR3 DNA reads as TGTGCCAGCAGACCGAGGGGACAGGGGTTTTACAATGAGCAGTTCTTC. Translated: CASRPRGQGFYNEQFF.

The gene calls are TRBV10-1 and TRBJ2-7; D call uncertain. Trimming shortened V by 2 bases and J by 4 bases, and 9 bases separated the two germline ends. This CDR3 is 13 amino acids long. The germline gives CDR1 WNHNN, CDR2 SYGVQD (reference sequence). The CDR3, as DNA: TGCGCCAGCAGTGAGGGCTCCCAGTACGAGCAGTACTTC. This codes for CASSEGSQYEQYF.

The chain couples TRBV7-2 to TRBJ1-2; TRBD1 might be the D (5 bases). V lost 0 bases to trimming and J lost 7 bases, with 15 bases between them. The V gene's germline CDR1 is SGHTA and CDR2 FQGNSA. The CDR3 loop spans 15 amino acids. CDR3 bases: TGTGCCAGCAGCTTAGCCACAGCTCAGGGTGCTGGCTACACCTTC. This translates into CASSLATAQGAGYTF.

The J gene is TRBJ2-1, the V gene TRBV28, with D perhaps matching TRBD2 (6 bases). This CDR3 has 15 residues. Per germline, CDR1 MDHEN and CDR2 SYDVKM. V was clipped by 4 bases and J by 5 bases, with 15 bases between them. In DNA, the CDR3 is TGTGCCAGCAGTTACCCTGGGCCGGGAGACAATGAGCAGTTCTTC. Translating it yields CASSYPGPGDNEQFF.

A single count supports this clone. The rearrangement links TRBV6-5 to TRBJ2-7; weak D call: TRBD1 (6 bases). CDR1 and CDR2 from the germline V gene are MNHEY and SVGAGI. CDR3 length: 11 residues. V gave up 6 bases and J gave up 4 bases, with 7 bases separating them. CDR3 sequence (DNA): TGTGCCAGCAGGCAGGGGTACGAGCAGTACTTC. Translating gives CASRQGYEQYF.

This clone was seen only once. The chain links TRBV7-2 to TRBJ2-1; 11 bases align to TRBD2. Germline-derived CDR1 and CDR2 are SGHTA and FQGNSA. Trimming cost V 4 bases and J 0 bases; bases outside gene matches: 8. This CDR3 comprises 18 residues. The CDR3 spells CASSSQFSGGVSYNEQFF. The CDR3 DNA follows: TGTGCCAGCAGCTCTCAGTTTAGCGGGGGGGTCTCCTACAATGAGCAGTTCTTC.

The chain is built from TRBV7-3 and TRBJ2-7; 12 bases agree with TRBD1. V shed 5 bases, J shed 4 bases, and the junction held 6 bases outside the gene matches. CDR1 and CDR2 from the germline V gene are SGHTA and FQGTGA. This CDR3 is built from 15 residues. Here the CDR3 reads CASSPGQGALYEQYF. DNA for the CDR3: TGTGCCAGCAGCCCGGGACAGGGGGCTTTATACGAGCAGTACTTC.

This clone appeared once. The chain links TRBV3-1 (or the pseudogene TRBV3-2) to TRBJ2-5, with D possibly matching TRBD1 (6 bases). The CDR3 runs to 13 residues. V was clipped by 5 bases and J by 2 bases, with 9 bases between them. The germline V gene has CDR1 LGHDT and CDR2 YNNKEL (reference sequence). The CDR3 nucleotides are TGTGCCAGCAGCGCAGGGGATCAAGAGACCCAGTACTTC. This gives the protein CASSAGDQETQYF.

The J gene is TRBJ1-2, the V gene TRBV5-3; no reliable D call. TRBV5-3 is classed as an ORF, of uncertain function. CDR3 length: 15 amino acids. The V end was cut by 3 bases, the J end by 7 bases, with 19 bases between. This chain's CDR3 is CARSSHPQDPCGYTF. DNA for the CDR3: TGTGCCAGAAGCTCACACCCCCAGGATCCTTGTGGCTACACCTTC.

The rearrangement joins TRBV7-3 to TRBJ2-1, with 7 bases aligning to TRBD2. Trimming took 5 bases from V and 4 from J; bases not matched to a gene: 11. The germline gives CDR1 SGHTA, CDR2 FQGTGA. The CDR3 is 16 residues long. In DNA, the CDR3 is TGTGCCAGCAGCCCCCAGTCATCTAGCGGTTACAATGAGCAGTTCTTC. It specifies CASSPQSSSGYNEQFF.

This chain uses TRBV28 with TRBJ2-1, with 8 bases aligning to TRBD1. V was pared by 6 bases and J by 4 bases, with 8 bases of the junction left unmatched. Germline V gene sequence: CDR1 MDHEN, CDR2 SYDVKM. The CDR3 has 15 amino acids. CDR3: CASRAGTGTYNEQFF. DNA for the CDR3: TGTGCCAGCAGGGCGGGGACAGGTACATACAATGAGCAGTTCTTC.

The gene calls are TRBV19 and TRBJ1-4, with D tentatively TRBD1 (5 bases). Per the germline V gene, CDR1 is LNHDA and CDR2 is SQIVND (reference sequence). CDR3 length: 12 amino acids. Between the trimmed V and J ends, which lost 5 bases and 11 bases, there was a span of 12 bases. The CDR3 region has the DNA TGTGCCAGTAGTTTGCCTGGGGGGAAACTGTTTTTT. Amino acids: CASSLPGGKLFF.

The chain is built from TRBV7-3 and TRBJ2-3; no clear D. Germline V gene sequence: CDR1 SGHTA, CDR2 FQGTGA. The CDR3 runs to 15 residues. Deletions cut 2 bases from V and 2 bases from J, with 11 bases between. DNA for the CDR3: TGTGCCAGCAGCTTAGCAGTCACAAACACAGATACGCAGTATTTT. This sequence encodes CASSLAVTNTDTQYF.

The chain uses TRBV5-1 and TRBJ1-4; D is undetermined. V was shortened by 0 bases and J by 7 bases, with 13 bases between the two germline ends. This CDR3 comprises 15 residues. Germline CDR1 reads SGHRS; CDR2 reads YFSETQ. The CDR3: CASSLARVGSEKLFF. CDR3 nucleotides: TGCGCCAGCAGCTTGGCTCGGGTGGGGAGTGAAAAACTGTTTTTT.